The rows below give T cell receptor beta chains drawn from one sample of a study of blood T cell repertoires in COVID-19. Produced via immunoSEQ multiplex PCR; TCRdb's table is partial and in-frame only. The sample consists of 250,000 to 350,000 clones, about 87% of them appearing once. Input material: peripheral blood. These receptor sequences come from a woman aged 50 to 60 who had recovered from COVID-19. The CDR3 runs from the conserved cysteine through the conserved F or W. The D gene is left open where the match is weak.

j_call: TRBJ1-3; v_call: TRBV30; d_call: NA; cdr3_aa: CAWSSGGNTIYF
j_call: TRBJ2-6; v_call: TRBV27; d_call: NA; cdr3_aa: CASSLWSSGANVLTF
j_call: TRBJ2-1; v_call: TRBV2; d_call: TRBD1; cdr3_aa: CASSLTPDRGSHEQFF
j_call: TRBJ1-5; v_call: TRBV28; d_call: NA; cdr3_aa: CASRPSRTAHQPQHF
j_call: TRBJ1-6; v_call: TRBV20-1; d_call: NA; cdr3_aa: CSGAINSPLHF
j_call: TRBJ1-4; v_call: TRBV28; d_call: NA; cdr3_aa: CASNPGVRGEKLFF
j_call: TRBJ2-1; v_call: TRBV4-3; d_call: TRBD2; cdr3_aa: CASSQESGSSYNEQFF
j_call: TRBJ2-7; v_call: TRBV5-1; d_call: TRBD1; cdr3_aa: CASSTGQGNDEQYF
j_call: TRBJ2-7; v_call: TRBV18; d_call: NA; cdr3_aa: CASSLRLHTPLSYEQYF
j_call: TRBJ2-7; v_call: TRBV28; d_call: TRBD1; cdr3_aa: CASSSRDRGEQYF
j_call: TRBJ2-1; v_call: TRBV4-3; d_call: TRBD2; cdr3_aa: CASSPGTSSGEQFF
j_call: TRBJ1-2; v_call: TRBV7-3; d_call: TRBD1; cdr3_aa: CASSPRDSRTDGYTF
j_call: TRBJ1-1; v_call: TRBV12-3/TRBV12-4; d_call: NA; cdr3_aa: CASRVGNTEAFF
j_call: TRBJ2-5; v_call: TRBV14; d_call: TRBD2; cdr3_aa: CASSQGLAGRETQYF
j_call: TRBJ2-7; v_call: TRBV6-4; d_call: NA; cdr3_aa: CASSNPQVGGSYEQYF
j_call: TRBJ2-1; v_call: TRBV4-1; d_call: TRBD2; cdr3_aa: CASSQSSGYNEQFF
j_call: TRBJ1-2; v_call: TRBV7-9; d_call: TRBD1; cdr3_aa: CASSGTDRELPYGYTF
j_call: TRBJ2-2; v_call: TRBV7-3; d_call: TRBD1; cdr3_aa: CASSLSTGSGTGELFF
j_call: TRBJ1-2; v_call: TRBV9; d_call: NA; cdr3_aa: CASSVADTTPYGYTF
j_call: TRBJ2-7; v_call: TRBV3-1/TRBV3-2; d_call: TRBD2; cdr3_aa: CASSPGLAGDEQYF
j_call: TRBJ1-4; v_call: TRBV19; d_call: TRBD1; cdr3_aa: CASSAGTVNKLFF
j_call: TRBJ2-7; v_call: TRBV27; d_call: NA; cdr3_aa: CASSRAAGYEQYF
j_call: TRBJ2-3; v_call: TRBV29-1; d_call: TRBD1; cdr3_aa: CSVGGSGQTRTDTQYF
j_call: TRBJ2-2; v_call: TRBV30; d_call: TRBD2; cdr3_aa: CAWSGLKAGGPTGELFF
j_call: TRBJ2-7; v_call: TRBV6-1; d_call: NA; cdr3_aa: CASSEAASGTYEQYF
j_call: TRBJ1-2; v_call: TRBV27; d_call: NA; cdr3_aa: CASSIFPPTGNYGYTF
j_call: TRBJ1-2; v_call: TRBV28; d_call: TRBD1; cdr3_aa: CASSRDSPFRYTF